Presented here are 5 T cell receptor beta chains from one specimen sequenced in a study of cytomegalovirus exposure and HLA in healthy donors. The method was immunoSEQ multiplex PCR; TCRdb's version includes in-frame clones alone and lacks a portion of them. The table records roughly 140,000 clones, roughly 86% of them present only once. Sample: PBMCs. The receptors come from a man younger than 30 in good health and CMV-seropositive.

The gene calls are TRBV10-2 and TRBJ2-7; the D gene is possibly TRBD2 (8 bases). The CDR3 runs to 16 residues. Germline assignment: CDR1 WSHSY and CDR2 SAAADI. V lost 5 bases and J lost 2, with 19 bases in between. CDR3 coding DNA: TGCGCCAGCAGTTCCGGGGGGGCCAGGGGGACCTACGAGCAGTACTTC. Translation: CASSSGGARGTYEQYF.

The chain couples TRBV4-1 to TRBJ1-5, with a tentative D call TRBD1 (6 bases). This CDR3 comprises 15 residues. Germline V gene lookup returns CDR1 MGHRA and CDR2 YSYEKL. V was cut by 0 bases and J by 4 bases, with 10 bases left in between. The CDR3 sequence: CASSQDLRGNQPQHF. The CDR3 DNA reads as TGCGCCAGCAGCCAAGACTTGAGGGGGAATCAGCCCCAGCATTTT.

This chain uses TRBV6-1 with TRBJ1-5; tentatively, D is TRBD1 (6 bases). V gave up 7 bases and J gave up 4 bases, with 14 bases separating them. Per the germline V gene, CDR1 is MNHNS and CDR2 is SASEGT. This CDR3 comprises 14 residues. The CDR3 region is CASTEGGRNQPQHF. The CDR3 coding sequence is TGTGCCAGCACTGAGGGGGGTCGGAATCAGCCCCAGCATTTT.

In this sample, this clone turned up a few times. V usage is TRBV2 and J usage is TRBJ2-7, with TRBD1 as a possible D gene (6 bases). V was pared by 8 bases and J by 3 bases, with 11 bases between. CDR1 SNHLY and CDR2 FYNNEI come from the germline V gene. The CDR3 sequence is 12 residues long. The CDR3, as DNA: TGTGCCAGCGGATGGACAGTCTACGAGCAGTACTTC. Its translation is CASGWTVYEQYF.

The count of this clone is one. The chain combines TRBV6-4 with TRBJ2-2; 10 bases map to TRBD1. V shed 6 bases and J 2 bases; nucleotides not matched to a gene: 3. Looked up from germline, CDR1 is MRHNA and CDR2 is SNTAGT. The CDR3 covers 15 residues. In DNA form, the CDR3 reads TGTGCCAGCAGCTGGGACAGGGGAAACACCGGGGAGCTGTTTTTT. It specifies CASSWDRGNTGELFF.